Listed here is a single TCR beta chain. These data are taken from a study of blood T cell repertoires in COVID-19. Whole-study context: Samples of COVID-19 (acute and convalescent) were obtained from the United States, Italy and Spain. T cells, B-cell-depleted T cells, or PBMCs provided the cDNA or gDNA that served as material.

V shed 4 bases, J shed 6 bases, and the junction held 13 bases outside the gene matches. The CDR3 length is 17 residues. CDR1 is KGHDR and CDR2 is SFDVKD in the germline V gene. Original processing notes: Reference gene primer amplification in the assay estimated nucleated cell counts. Sequenced by immunoSEQ multiplex PCR; TCRdb stores in-frame clones only, minus some. The V and J calls and clone size are taken from that table; D and trimming were inferred from the DNA. The data show 250,000 or so clones, over 80% seen once. The sequenced sample consisted of peripheral blood. V gene TRBV24-1 combines with J gene TRBJ2-3; TRBD1 matches at 9 bases. The receptor comes from a man aged 25 to 40 with COVID-19, enrolled during active disease. CDR3 region: CATSDTAGTGKVDTQYF. The CDR3 DNA is TGTGCCACCAGTGACACAGCCGGGACAGGGAAGGTCGATACGCAGTATTTT.